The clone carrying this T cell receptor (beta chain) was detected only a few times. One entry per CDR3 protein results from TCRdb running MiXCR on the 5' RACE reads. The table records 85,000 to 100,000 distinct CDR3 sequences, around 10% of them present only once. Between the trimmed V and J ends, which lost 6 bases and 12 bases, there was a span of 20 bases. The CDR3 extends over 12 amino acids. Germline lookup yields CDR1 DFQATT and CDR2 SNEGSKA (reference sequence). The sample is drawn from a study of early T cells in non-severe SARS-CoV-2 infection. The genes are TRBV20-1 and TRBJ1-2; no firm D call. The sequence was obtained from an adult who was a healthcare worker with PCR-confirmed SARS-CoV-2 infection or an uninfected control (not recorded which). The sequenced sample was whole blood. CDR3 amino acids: CSAPSGGLQDTF. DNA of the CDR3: TGCAGTGCCCCCTCCGGAGGGCTCCAGGACACCTTC.